Here is one T cell receptor (beta chain) with its context. Repertoires were generated with immunoSEQ multiplex PCR, while TCRdb's copy carries only in-frame clones and drops some. Altogether about 36,000 clones are present, just over 35% being singletons, with the ten largest covering just under 9%. The entry originates in a study of PD-L1 blockade in urothelial cancer. Study summary: Between 0 and 3 chemotherapy regimens preceded treatment for each patient.

The CDR3 runs to 13 residues. V lost 5 bases and J 2 bases, leaving 7 bases between the germline ends. Germline-derived CDR1 and CDR2 are SGDLS and YYNGEE. The sample consisted of tumor tissue, taken before atezolizumab (anti-PD-L1) treatment. The chain combines TRBV9 with TRBJ2-2; D is undetermined. This TCR was sampled from a man in his 60s with urothelial cancer. The CDR3 spells CASRVGNTGELFF. The DNA for the CDR3 is TGTGCCAGCAGAGTGGGTAACACCGGGGAGCTGTTTTTT.